The present T cell receptor beta chain was sequenced within a study of cytomegalovirus exposure and HLA in healthy donors. The V end lost 4 bases, the J end lost 5 bases, and 12 bases lay between the germline ends. The CDR3 covers 14 residues. Germline V gives CDR1 LNHDA, CDR2 SQIVND (reference sequence). This clone appeared once. The study ran its PCR with 60 Vbeta and 13 Jbeta primers. The data were produced by immunoSEQ multiplex PCR, yet TCRdb's version contains in-frame clones alone and is incomplete. The data hold 140,000 or so clones, with 75% to 80% observed a single time. Sequenced sample: PBMCs. The clonotype comes from a woman in her 30s in good health and CMV-seronegative. V usage is TRBV19 and J usage is TRBJ2-1; D call uncertain. The CDR3 bases are TGTGCCAGTAGTAGAGCTCGGGTCGACAATGAGCAGTTCTTC. It codes for CASSRARVDNEQFF.